The 8 T cell receptor beta chains given below trace back to one sample, sequenced in a study of cytomegalovirus exposure and HLA in healthy donors (dated by TCRdb to between 2016 and 2019). The method behind the library was the immunoSEQ multiplex PCR assay. For the multiplex PCR, a mixture combining 60 forward primers for TCR Vbeta segments and 13 reverse primers for TCR Jbeta segments was used. TCRdb took this table from immuneACCESS and kept in-frame rearrangements with V and J called. Such tables lack part of the clones; where checked against another copy, unresolved V genes explain under half of the gap, and the rest is unexplained. Within this sample are over 150,000 clones, with about four fifths of them counted one time only. Clones ranked in the top ten supply 7% to 9% of the sample. Sequenced input: PBMCs. The receptors were sampled from a male donor in good health and CMV-seropositive.

The chain has TRBV11-3 and TRBJ2-1; D might be TRBD2 (7 bases). The V end lost 1 base, the J end lost 8 bases, and 15 bases lay between the germline ends. In germline, CDR1 is SGHNT, CDR2 YENEEA. The CDR3 length is 15 residues. In DNA, the CDR3 is TGTGCCAGCAGCTTAGGGGAGGGGGGGCCGTATGAGCAGTTCTTC. As protein: CASSLGEGGPYEQFF.

This clone was seen a few times. The chain employs TRBV6-1 and TRBJ2-5, with 13 bases aligning to TRBD2. The CDR3 is 14 amino acids. J was trimmed by 2 bases and V by 7 bases; bases with no gene match: 1. The germline V gene encodes CDR1 MNHNS and CDR2 SASEGT. CDR3 loop: CASKLAGGQETQYF. CDR3 coding DNA: TGTGCCAGCAAACTAGCGGGGGGGCAAGAGACCCAGTACTTC.

The chain recombines TRBV4-2 with TRBJ1-3, with D possibly matching TRBD1 (5 bases). Trimming shortened V by 0 bases and J by 2 bases, and 14 bases separated the two germline ends. The CDR3 loop spans 17 amino acids. CDR1 is LGHNA and CDR2 is YNFKEQ in the germline V gene. CDR3 coding DNA: TGTGCCAGCAGCCAAGACAGCGGGGGGAGGGCTGGAAACACCATATATTTT. Its protein is CASSQDSGGRAGNTIYF.

This chain connects TRBV4-2 to TRBJ2-1, with 7 nucleotides matching TRBD2. The length of the CDR3 is 13 residues. CDR1 and CDR2 from the germline V gene are LGHNA and YNFKEQ. The junction had 4 bases not matched to a gene; V was cut back by 5 bases and J by 6 bases. The CDR3 loop reads CASSTSGVNEQFF. The CDR3 region has the DNA TGTGCCAGCAGCACCAGCGGGGTCAATGAGCAGTTCTTC.

In its sample, this clone was seen a few times. J is TRBJ1-4 and V is TRBV2, with D perhaps TRBD1 (5 bases). V gave up 5 bases and J gave up 7 bases, with 20 bases separating them. The CDR3 totals 16 residues. Germline CDR1 and CDR2: SNHLY and FYNNEI. The CDR3 sequence is CASSLTQLEGSEKLFF. CDR3 bases: TGTGCCAGCAGTTTGACCCAGTTGGAGGGGTCTGAAAAACTGTTTTTT.

This clone has a handful of counts. This rearrangement joins TRBV2 to TRBJ1-1; weak D call: TRBD1 (5 bases). CDR3 length: 14 amino acids. The V and J ends lost 8 bases and 6 bases respectively, with 19 bases between them. Germline V lookup: CDR1 SNHLY, CDR2 FYNNEI. Here the CDR3 reads CASGTGGFIAEAFF. The DNA of the CDR3 is TGTGCCAGCGGTACGGGGGGATTTATCGCTGAAGCTTTCTTT. The variable domain in full, with the rest retrieved from reference TRBV2 and TRBJ1-1, is EPEVTQTPSHQVTQMGQEVILRCVPISNHLYFYWYRQILGQKVEFLVSFYNNEISEKSEIFDDQFSVERPDGSNFTLKIRSTKLEDSAMYFCASGTGGFIAEAFFGQGTRLTVV.

The genes are TRBV30 and TRBJ1-5; 7 nucleotides line up with TRBD1. Germline CDR1 and CDR2: GTSNPN and SVGIG (reference sequence). The CDR3 runs to 13 residues. V shed 3 bases, J shed 7 bases, and the junction held 6 bases outside the gene matches. The CDR3, as DNA: TGTGCCTGGAGCGAGGGGGCCGAACAGCCCCAGCATTTT. It encodes CAWSEGAEQPQHF. The full variable domain, rest sourced from reference TRBV30 and TRBJ1-5, is SQTIHQWPATLVQPVGSPLSLECTVEGTSNPNLYWYRQAAGRGLQLLFYSVGIGQISSEVPQNLSASRPQDRQFILSSKKLLLSDSGFYLCAWSEGAEQPQHFGDGTRLSIL.

This chain joins TRBV18 and TRBJ1-4, with D uncertain. The CDR3 totals 15 residues. V lost 5 bases, J lost 0 bases, and 10 bases lay in between. The germline CDR1 and CDR2 sequences are KGHSH and LQKENI. CDR3: CASSESYATNEKLFF. CDR3 nucleotides: TGTGCCAGCTCAGAGAGTTATGCAACTAATGAAAAACTGTTTTTT.